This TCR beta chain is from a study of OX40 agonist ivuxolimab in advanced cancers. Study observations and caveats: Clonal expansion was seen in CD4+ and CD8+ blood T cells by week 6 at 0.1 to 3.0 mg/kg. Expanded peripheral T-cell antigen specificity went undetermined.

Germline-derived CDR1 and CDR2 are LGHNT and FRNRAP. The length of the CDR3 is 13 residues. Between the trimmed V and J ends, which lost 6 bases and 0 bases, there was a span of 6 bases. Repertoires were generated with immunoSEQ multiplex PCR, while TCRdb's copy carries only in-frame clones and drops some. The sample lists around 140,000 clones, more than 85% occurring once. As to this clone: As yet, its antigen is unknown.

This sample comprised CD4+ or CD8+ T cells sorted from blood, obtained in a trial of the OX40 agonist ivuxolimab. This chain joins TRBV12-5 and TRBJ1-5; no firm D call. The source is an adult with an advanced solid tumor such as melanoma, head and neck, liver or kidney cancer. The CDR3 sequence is CASGLNSNQPQHF. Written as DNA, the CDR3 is TGTGCTAGTGGCCTGAATAGCAATCAGCCCCAGCATTTT.